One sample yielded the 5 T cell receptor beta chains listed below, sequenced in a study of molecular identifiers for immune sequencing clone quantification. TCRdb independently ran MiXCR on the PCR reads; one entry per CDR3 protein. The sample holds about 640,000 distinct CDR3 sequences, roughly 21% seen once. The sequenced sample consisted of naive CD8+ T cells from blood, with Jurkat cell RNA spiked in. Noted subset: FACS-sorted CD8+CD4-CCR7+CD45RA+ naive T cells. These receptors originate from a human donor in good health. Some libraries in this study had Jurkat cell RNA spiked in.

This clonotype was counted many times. In DNA form, the CDR3 reads TGTGCCAGCAGACCGTTGGACAGGGAAGTCGGGGAGCTGTTTTTT. It specifies CASRPLDREVGELFF. The rearrangement joins TRBV7-9 to TRBJ2-2; 8 nucleotides line up with TRBD1. CDR3 length: 15 amino acids. Germline V gene sequence: CDR1 SEHNR, CDR2 FQNEAQ (reference sequence). V was clipped by 6 bases and J by 7 bases; unmatched bases: 10.

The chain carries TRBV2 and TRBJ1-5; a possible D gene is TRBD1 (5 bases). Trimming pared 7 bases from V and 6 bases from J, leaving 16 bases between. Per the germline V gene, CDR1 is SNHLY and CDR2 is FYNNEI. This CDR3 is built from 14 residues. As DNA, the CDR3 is TGTGCCAGCAATGACCGGGACTTTGTTCAGCCCCAGCATTTT. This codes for CASNDRDFVQPQHF.

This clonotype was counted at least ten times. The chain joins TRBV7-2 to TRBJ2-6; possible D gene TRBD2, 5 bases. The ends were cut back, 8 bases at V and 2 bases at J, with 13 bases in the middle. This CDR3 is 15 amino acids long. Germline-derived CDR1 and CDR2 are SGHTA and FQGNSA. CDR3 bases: TGTGCCAGCGGGTCCCGAGGGACTGGGGCCAACGTCCTGACTTTC. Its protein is CASGSRGTGANVLTF.

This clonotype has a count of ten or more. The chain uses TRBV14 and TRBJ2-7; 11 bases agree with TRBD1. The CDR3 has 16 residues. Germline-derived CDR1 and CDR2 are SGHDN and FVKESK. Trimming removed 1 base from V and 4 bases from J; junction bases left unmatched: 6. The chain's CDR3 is CASSQGTGGLGYEQYF. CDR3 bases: TGTGCCAGCAGCCAAGGGACAGGGGGCTTGGGGTACGAGCAGTACTTC.

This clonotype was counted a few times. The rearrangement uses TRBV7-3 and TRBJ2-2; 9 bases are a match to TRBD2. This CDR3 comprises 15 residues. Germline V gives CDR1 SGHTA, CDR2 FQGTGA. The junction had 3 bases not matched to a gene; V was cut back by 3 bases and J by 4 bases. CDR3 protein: CASSFSGRSTGELFF. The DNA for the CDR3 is TGTGCCAGCAGCTTTAGCGGGAGAAGCACCGGGGAGCTGTTTTTT.